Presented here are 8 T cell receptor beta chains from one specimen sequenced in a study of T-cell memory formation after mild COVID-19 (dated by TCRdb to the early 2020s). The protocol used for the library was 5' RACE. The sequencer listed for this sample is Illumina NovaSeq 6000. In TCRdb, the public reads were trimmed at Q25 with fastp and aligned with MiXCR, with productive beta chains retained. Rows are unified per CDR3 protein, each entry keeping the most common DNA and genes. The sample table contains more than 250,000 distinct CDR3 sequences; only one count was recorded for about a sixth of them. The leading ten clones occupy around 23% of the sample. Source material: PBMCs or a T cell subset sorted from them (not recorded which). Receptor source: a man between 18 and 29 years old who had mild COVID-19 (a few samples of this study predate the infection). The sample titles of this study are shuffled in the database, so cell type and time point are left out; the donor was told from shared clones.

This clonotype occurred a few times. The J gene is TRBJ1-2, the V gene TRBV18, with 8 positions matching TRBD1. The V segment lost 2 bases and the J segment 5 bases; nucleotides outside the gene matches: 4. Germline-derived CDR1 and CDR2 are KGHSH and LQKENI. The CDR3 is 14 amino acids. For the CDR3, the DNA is TGTGCCAGCTCACCAGGACAGGGTTGGTATGGCTACACCTTC. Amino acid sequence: CASSPGQGWYGYTF. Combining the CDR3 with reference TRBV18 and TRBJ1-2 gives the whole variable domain NAGVMQNPRHLVRRRGQEARLRCSPMKGHSHVYWYRQLPEEGLKFMVYLQKENIIDESGMPKERFSAEFPKEGPSILRIQQVVRGDSAAYFCASSPGQGWYGYTFGSGTRLTVV.

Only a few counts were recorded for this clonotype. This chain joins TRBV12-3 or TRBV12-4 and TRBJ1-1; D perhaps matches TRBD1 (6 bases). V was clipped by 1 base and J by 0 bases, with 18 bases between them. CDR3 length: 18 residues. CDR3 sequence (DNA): TGTGCCAGCAGTTTAGTTCGCAGGGGACGACCAATGAACACTGAAGCTTTCTTT. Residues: CASSLVRRGRPMNTEAFF.

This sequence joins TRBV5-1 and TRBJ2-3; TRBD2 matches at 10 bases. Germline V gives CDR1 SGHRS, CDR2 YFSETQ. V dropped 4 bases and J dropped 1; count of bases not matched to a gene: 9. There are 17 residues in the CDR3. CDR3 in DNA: TGCGCCAGCAGCCCCGGGCGAACTAGCGGGGGCACAGATACGCAGTATTTT. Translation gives CASSPGRTSGGTDTQYF.

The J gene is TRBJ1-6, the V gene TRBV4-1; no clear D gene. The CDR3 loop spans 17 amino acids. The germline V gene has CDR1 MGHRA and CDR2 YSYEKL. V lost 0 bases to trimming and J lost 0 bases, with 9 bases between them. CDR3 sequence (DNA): TGCGCCAGCAGCCAAGATCCTCTTAGCTCCTATAATTCACCCCTCCACTTT. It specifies CASSQDPLSSYNSPLHF.

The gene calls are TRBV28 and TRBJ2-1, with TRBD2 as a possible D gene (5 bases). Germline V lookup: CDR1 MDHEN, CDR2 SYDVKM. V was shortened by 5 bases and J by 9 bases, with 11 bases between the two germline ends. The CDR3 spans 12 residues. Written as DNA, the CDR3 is TGTGCCAGCAGTCCAACTAGACTTGAGCAGTTCTTC. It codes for CASSPTRLEQFF.

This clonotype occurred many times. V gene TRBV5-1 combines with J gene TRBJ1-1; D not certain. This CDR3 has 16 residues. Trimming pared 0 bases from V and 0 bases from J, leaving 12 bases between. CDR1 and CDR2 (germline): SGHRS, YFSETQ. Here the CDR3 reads CASSLAGLSLNTEAFF. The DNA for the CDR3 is TGCGCCAGCAGCTTGGCCGGGCTTAGTTTGAACACTGAAGCTTTCTTT.

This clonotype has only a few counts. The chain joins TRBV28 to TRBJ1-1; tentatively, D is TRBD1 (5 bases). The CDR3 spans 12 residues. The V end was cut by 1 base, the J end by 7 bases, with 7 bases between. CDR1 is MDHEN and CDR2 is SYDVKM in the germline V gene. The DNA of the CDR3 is TGTGCCAGCAGTTTATCGGGGCTTGAAGCTTTCTTT. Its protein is CASSLSGLEAFF.

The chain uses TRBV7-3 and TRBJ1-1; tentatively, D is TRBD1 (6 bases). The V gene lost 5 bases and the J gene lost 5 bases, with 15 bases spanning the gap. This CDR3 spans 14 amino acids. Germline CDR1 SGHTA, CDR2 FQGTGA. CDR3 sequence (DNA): TGTGCCAGCAGCCCCACAGGGAGGGGGACTGAAGCTTTCTTT. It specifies CASSPTGRGTEAFF.